Described below is a single T cell receptor (beta chain) sequence and its context. The record originates from a study of blood T cells in healthy people across ages. Alongside a J-beta primer mix, a sample-barcoded 5' primer served in a second PCR lasting about 7 to 11 cycles. TCRdb recomputed calls from the 5' RACE reads with MiXCR, one row per CDR3 protein. Of about 1.4 million distinct CDR3 sequences in the sample, 59% are singletons; the top ten hold over 5%. The CDR3 runs 15 residues. V lost 1 base to trimming and J lost 4 bases, with 13 bases between them. In germline, CDR1 is SGHAT, CDR2 FQNNGV.

This chain links TRBV11-2 with TRBJ1-2; D perhaps matches TRBD1 (6 bases). The sequenced material came from blood. The sequence derives from a man between 18 and 29 years old in good health. The CDR3 sequence: CASSLGQANPYGYTF. In nucleotides, the CDR3 is TGTGCCAGCAGCTTAGGACAGGCTAACCCCTATGGCTACACCTTC.